What follows are 2 T cell receptor beta chains derived from one specimen sequenced in a study of neoadjuvant nivolumab and ipilimumab in lung cancer (dated by TCRdb to the early 2020s). Library preparation used the immunoSEQ multiplex PCR assay. The source is immuneACCESS, and TCRdb retained only in-frame sequences with V and J called. Part of the clones is not carried over; for the studies checked, unresolved V genes explain less than half of this, and the remainder is unexplained. The sample contains 25,000 or so clones, around 80% of them found a single time. The ten largest clonotypes hold around 5% of the sample. Reading the label with the study, this specimen's time point is: at surgical resection after neoadjuvant nivolumab +/- ipilimumab. This material consisted of tumor tissue, taken after neoadjuvant nivolumab, alone or with ipilimumab, at or shortly before surgery. The origin of the receptors is an adult with non-small cell lung cancer.

CDR3 DNA sequence: TGTGCCAGCAGCTTGGACAGAAGAAGCTATGGCTACACCTTC. Translated, it gives CASSLDRRSYGYTF. The chain joins TRBV5-6 to TRBJ1-2; D not resolved. With 0 bases removed from V and 4 bases from J, the gap between germline ends came to 10 bases. Germline CDR1 and CDR2: SGHDT and YYEEEE. The CDR3 covers 14 residues.

This chain joins TRBV28 and TRBJ2-7; 7 bases are shared with TRBD1. Germline V gene sequence: CDR1 MDHEN, CDR2 SYDVKM. There are 16 residues in the CDR3. V lost 3 bases to trimming and J lost 2 bases; unmatched junction nucleotides: 10. The CDR3 sequence is CASSFPLTGSTYEQYF. CDR3 nucleotides: TGTGCCAGCAGTTTTCCCTTGACAGGGAGCACCTACGAGCAGTACTTC.